This entry lists 21 T cell receptor beta chains sequenced from one sample in a study of shared clonotypes between healthy human individuals. TCRdb's table, derived via immunoSEQ multiplex PCR, lists solely in-frame clones and lacks some. The table shows fewer than 400,000 clones, with under 80% occurring only once. Sequencing input: memory CD4+ T cells sorted from blood. The subset here: CD45RA-negative fraction. The receptors stem from a man under 40 in good health.

V gene TRBV5-1 combines with J gene TRBJ2-7; 9 bases line up with TRBD2. CDR3 size: 15 residues. J lost 6 bases, V lost 4 bases, and 11 bases had no gene match. Germline CDR1 SGHRS, CDR2 YFSETQ. CDR3 coding DNA: TGCGCCAGCAGCCGGATCACCGGGACTAGCTCCGAGCAGTACTTC. Protein product: CASSRITGTSSEQYF.

The chain is built from TRBV4-3 and TRBJ2-5; D is possibly TRBD2 (5 bases). Germline lookup yields CDR1 LGHNA and CDR2 YSLEER. This CDR3 has 14 amino acids. Trimming pared 1 base from V and 5 bases from J, leaving 11 bases between. CDR3 amino acids: CASSQGGSLETQYF. CDR3 in DNA: TGCGCCAGCAGCCAAGGAGGGAGTTTGGAGACCCAGTACTTC.

This chain uses TRBV2 with TRBJ2-5; D unresolved. Looked up from germline, CDR1 is SNHLY and CDR2 is FYNNEI. There are 13 residues in the CDR3. V was trimmed by 6 bases and J by 5 bases, leaving 13 bases between them. Written as DNA, the CDR3 is TGTGCCAGCAGGGCTGGAGTCCCTGAGACCCAGTACTTC. It yields the protein CASRAGVPETQYF. The full variable domain, in which reference TRBV2 and TRBJ2-5 provide the parts outside the CDR3, is EPEVTQTPSHQVTQMGQEVILRCVPISNHLYFYWYRQILGQKVEFLVSFYNNEISEKSEIFDDQFSVERPDGSNFTLKIRSTKLEDSAMYFCASRAGVPETQYFGPGTRLLVL.

This clone was seen once. This sequence joins TRBV19 and TRBJ2-1; D gene unclear. Germline V gene sequence: CDR1 LNHDA, CDR2 SQIVND (reference sequence). The V end lost 3 bases, the J end lost 2 bases, and 2 bases lay between the germline ends. The CDR3 covers 12 residues. CDR3 nucleotides: TGTGCCAGTAGTATGACCTACAATGAGCAGTTCTTC. This translates into CASSMTYNEQFF.

The J gene is TRBJ2-2, the V gene TRBV11-2, with TRBD2 identical over 9 bases. The germline CDR1 and CDR2 sequences are SGHAT and FQNNGV. The CDR3 has 15 residues. V lost 2 bases to trimming and J lost 4 bases; unmatched junction nucleotides: 2. The DNA for the CDR3 is TGTGCCAGCAGCTTACAAGCGGGAGGCACCGGGGAGCTGTTTTTT. Residues: CASSLQAGGTGELFF.

This clone was seen at least ten times. Germline and junction disagree at one end, which may indicate a read error. CDR3 sequence reads: CASSLGGSVSYNEQFF. The CDR3 nucleotides are TGTGCTAGCAGCTTAGGCGGGAGTGTTTCCTACAATGAGCAGTTCTTC. The genes are TRBV7-7 and TRBJ2-1; 7 positions match TRBD2. The CDR3 runs 16 residues. CDR1 and CDR2 (germline): SSHAT, FNYEAQ (reference sequence).

V is TRBV7-6 and J is TRBJ2-1; 7 bases align to TRBD1. V was clipped by 3 bases and J by 7 bases; unmatched bases: 9. The CDR3 loop spans 15 amino acids. Germline CDR1 reads SGHVS; CDR2 reads FNYEAQ. The CDR3 region is CASSFQGVVRNEQFF. The CDR3 DNA reads as TGTGCCAGCAGCTTCCAGGGGGTAGTAAGGAATGAGCAGTTCTTC.

The rearrangement uses TRBV28 and TRBJ2-3; 12 bases fit TRBD2. The V gene end was trimmed by 5 bases and the J gene end by 1 base; junction bases not matched to a gene: 4. Germline lookup yields CDR1 MDHEN and CDR2 SYDVKM. This CDR3 has 16 residues. CDR3 region: CASSRTSGARTDTQYF. The CDR3 nucleotides read TGTGCCAGCAGTCGGACTAGCGGGGCCCGCACAGATACGCAGTATTTT.

The gene calls are TRBV5-6 and TRBJ1-3; a possible D gene is TRBD1 (6 bases). Germline CDR1 and CDR2: SGHDT and YYEEEE. Trimming removed 1 base from V and 4 bases from J, with 15 bases in between. This CDR3 region has 16 residues. CDR3 bases: TGTGCCAGCAGCTTGATGGACAGATCAGGAGGAAACACCATATATTTT. Encoded protein: CASSLMDRSGGNTIYF. The full variable domain, completed using reference TRBV5-6 and TRBJ1-3, is DAGVTQSPTHLIKTRGQQVTLRCSPKSGHDTVSWYQQALGQGPQFIFQYYEEEERQRGNFPDRFSGHQFPNYSSELNVNALLLGDSALYLCASSLMDRSGGNTIYFGEGSWLTVV.

This clone has a handful of counts. The V gene is TRBV10-2, the J gene TRBJ2-7; D remains ambiguous. Germline assignment: CDR1 WSHSY and CDR2 SAAADI. The V end lost 3 bases, the J end lost 4 bases, and 13 bases lay between the germline ends. This CDR3 has 14 amino acids. The chain's CDR3 is CASSDPGPFYEQYF. DNA of the CDR3: TGCGCCAGCAGTGATCCGGGCCCCTTTTACGAGCAGTACTTC.

Only a few counts were recorded for this clone. This sequence joins TRBV4-2 and TRBJ1-4; weak D call: TRBD1 (6 bases). This CDR3 has 16 amino acids. Trimming left V 5 bases short and J 2 bases short, with 15 bases between. Germline values: CDR1 LGHNA, CDR2 YNFKEQ. In DNA, the CDR3 is TGTGCCAGCAGCTCATCCCCCGGACAGACTAATGAAAAACTGTTTTTT. It yields the protein CASSSSPGQTNEKLFF.

V and J are TRBV5-1 and TRBJ2-3; D remains unclear. The germline CDR1 and CDR2 sequences are SGHRS and YFSETQ. With 3 bases removed from V and 7 bases from J, the gap between germline ends came to 12 bases. The CDR3 contains 13 residues. The CDR3 DNA sequence: TGCGCCAGCAGCTCTCTAGGTCGATATACGCAGTATTTT. This codes for CASSSLGRYTQYF.

The chain carries TRBV28 and TRBJ2-1; D is unclear. V dropped 5 bases and J dropped 0 bases, with 5 bases sitting between them. CDR1 MDHEN and CDR2 SYDVKM come from the germline V gene. The CDR3 covers 13 residues. Written as DNA, the CDR3 is TGTGCCAGCAGTATCGACTCCTACAATGAGCAGTTCTTC. Its translation: CASSIDSYNEQFF.

This clone was observed once. The chain combines TRBV19 with TRBJ1-2, with D unresolved. Trimming took 1 base from V and 7 from J, leaving 10 bases between them. Germline lookup yields CDR1 LNHDA and CDR2 SQIVND (reference sequence). The CDR3 totals 13 residues. CDR3 nucleotides: TGTGCCAGTAGTATAGCGTCATTGGGTGGCTACACCTTC. It specifies CASSIASLGGYTF.

The V gene is TRBV6-1, the J gene TRBJ2-7; D possibly corresponds to TRBD2 (5 bases). The germline V gene has CDR1 MNHNS and CDR2 SASEGT. V was clipped by 0 bases and J by 13 bases, with 16 bases between them. The length of the CDR3 is 13 residues. CDR3 sequence reads: CASSEADFGVPYF. CDR3 DNA sequence: TGTGCCAGCAGTGAAGCAGATTTCGGGGTCCCTTACTTC.

This chain links TRBV28 with TRBJ2-2; D ambiguous. Germline assignment: CDR1 MDHEN and CDR2 SYDVKM. V dropped 6 bases and J dropped 6 bases, with 8 bases sitting between them. The CDR3 sequence is 12 residues long. The DNA for the CDR3 is TGTGCCAGCAGCCGTATACCCGGGGAGCTGTTTTTT. Translation: CASSRIPGELFF.

This clone was seen once. This chain connects TRBV19 to TRBJ2-7, with 9 bases identical to TRBD2. The J segment lost 4 bases and the V segment lost 10 bases, leaving 14 bases of the junction unmatched. CDR3 length equals 15 residues. Germline CDR1 and CDR2: LNHDA and SQIVND (reference sequence). In DNA form, the CDR3 reads TGTGCCACCTCAAGCCCTAGCGGGATGAATTACGAGCAGTACTTC. This codes for CATSSPSGMNYEQYF.

The rearrangement joins TRBV29-1 to TRBJ1-1; possibly TRBD1 for D (5 bases). Trimming removed 6 bases at V and 4 bases at J, with 9 bases between. Germline assignment: CDR1 SQVTM and CDR2 ANQGSEA. The CDR3 covers 11 residues. CDR3 sequence reads: CSVGTVTEAFF. CDR3 nucleotides: TGCAGCGTGGGGACGGTCACTGAAGCTTTCTTT.

The CDR3 coding sequence is TGTGCCAGCAGCTTAGGGGGCCAGAACACCATATATTTT. This sequence encodes CASSLGGQNTIYF. This chain links TRBV7-9 with TRBJ1-3; perhaps TRBD1 as D (5 bases). Trimming left V 1 base short and J 7 bases short, with 8 bases between. The CDR3 is 13 amino acids. Per germline, CDR1 SEHNR and CDR2 FQNEAQ (reference sequence).

The rearrangement uses TRBV5-6 and TRBJ1-2, with unresolved D. CDR1 SGHDT and CDR2 YYEEEE come from the germline V gene. This CDR3 has 14 amino acids. Trimming cost V 4 bases and J 7 bases, with 17 bases left between them. The CDR3 DNA sequence: TGTGCCAGCAGCCCCGGCGGAGGAGGTTTTGGCTACACCTTC. Translation gives CASSPGGGGFGYTF.

The chain combines TRBV5-5 with TRBJ2-7; a weak D match, TRBD1 (6 bases). V was shortened by 0 bases and J by 7 bases, with 14 bases between the two germline ends. CDR3 length: 14 amino acids. Germline V CDR1 and CDR2: SGHKS, YYEKEE (reference sequence). CDR3 protein: CASSLGTAFGEQYF. CDR3 coding DNA: TGTGCCAGCAGCTTGGGGACAGCCTTTGGTGAGCAGTACTTC.